This T cell receptor (beta chain) comes out of a study of blood T cell repertoires in COVID-19. Whole-study context: There were acute and convalescent COVID-19 samples, and they came from the United States, Italy and Spain. PBMCs, B-cell-depleted T cells, or T cells were the source of the cDNA or gDNA that made up the material.

Authors' data handling: Using reference gene primer amplification, nucleated cell counts were estimated. The data were produced by immunoSEQ multiplex PCR, yet TCRdb's version contains in-frame clones alone and is incomplete. V, J and clone size are taken as reported in that table, and D and trimming were inferred from the DNA itself. The table has about 360,000 clones, approximately 86% seen once; the top ten hold just over 7%. Germline CDR1 SGHNT, CDR2 YYREEE (reference sequence). The CDR3 contains 15 residues. The V end lost 0 bases, the J end lost 4 bases, and 13 bases lay between the germline ends.

The chain joins TRBV5-4 to TRBJ1-1; a possible D gene is TRBD1 (6 bases). This sequence was found in an older woman with COVID-19, enrolled during active disease. The specimen sequenced was peripheral blood. The DNA for the CDR3 is TGTGCCAGCAGCTTGGGGGGGCGCGGGCCCACTGAAGCTTTCTTT. Protein sequence: CASSLGGRGPTEAFF.